This TCR beta chain is drawn from a study of long-term antiretroviral therapy in people with HIV. Regarding the study as a whole: The study found that diversity rose after ART but stayed below transplant donor controls.

Sequencing used immunoSEQ v3.0 at survey level. Clones were sequenced by immunoSEQ multiplex PCR, and TCRdb holds only the in-frame ones, with some missing. The sample includes about 17,000 clones, roughly nine tenths of them seen just once. The CDR3 contains 15 residues. V gave up 4 bases and J gave up 2 bases, with 13 bases separating them. Germline CDR1 and CDR2: SEHNR and FQNEAQ (reference sequence). This clone was picked up a small number of times. Its antigen remains unidentified. This clonotype was obtained from a woman aged 35 to 49 with HIV. The genes are TRBV7-9 and TRBJ2-3, with D possibly matching TRBD2 (6 bases). Here the sequenced sample was unsorted PBMCs, taken 0.6 years after starting antiretroviral therapy. The DNA of the CDR3 is TGTGCCAGCAGCTCACGCGCGGGGCCCACAGATACGCAGTATTTT. It translates to CASSSRAGPTDTQYF.